This T cell receptor (beta chain) was identified during a study of beta chain features in type 1 diabetes. Trimming pared 2 bases from V and 0 bases from J, leaving 10 bases between. Germline loops: CDR1 SGHDT, CDR2 YYEEEE. This CDR3 has 15 amino acids. The isolated RNA, all of it, was reverse transcribed, so expressed TCRB transcripts were what got sequenced. Method: immunoSEQ multiplex PCR; TCRdb's copy keeps in-frame clones and lacks some. The repertoire holds about half a million clones, with roughly an eighth as singletons. Source material: naive CD4+ T cells from blood. This clonotype was sampled from a woman between 18 and 29 years old in good health. The V gene is TRBV5-6, the J gene TRBJ2-3; TRBD2 is a possible D gene (5 bases). The CDR3 DNA follows: TGTGCCAGCAGCTTCACGAGGGTTAGCACAGATACGCAGTATTTT. This gives the protein CASSFTRVSTDTQYF.